One T cell receptor (beta chain) is described in this entry. Its antigen remains unknown. The entry originates in a study of shared clonotypes between healthy human individuals. In the study overall: Ranging from 18 to 49 in age, donors were two women and a few men. Overall study results and limits: Among the subsets, naive ones generally showed larger estimated richness than memory ones. Non-shared clonotypes had lower generation probabilities than those shared by all four donors.

The V segment lost 6 bases and the J segment 4 bases; nucleotides outside the gene matches: 5. The CDR3 runs 13 residues. Germline values: CDR1 SGHAT, CDR2 FQDESV (reference sequence). Across several immunoSEQ plates, the genomic DNA of each subset was split evenly. Sequencing was performed with immunoSEQ multiplex PCR; in TCRdb, only in-frame clones are kept and a portion is missing. The table lists approximately 2.3 million clones, 93% of them singletons, with 0.3% to 0.4% in the top ten. Sequencing used naive CD4+ T cells from PBMCs. Described subset: CD45RA+ positively selected. V gene TRBV11-1 combines with J gene TRBJ1-1, with 7 bases lining up with TRBD1. This TCR was sampled from a man in his late teens or twenties in good health. Some clones in this sample may be carry-over from other donors' samples. In DNA, the CDR3 is TGTGCCAGCAGACTGACAGGGACCACTGAAGCTTTCTTT. This translates into CASRLTGTTEAFF.